This TCR beta chain came from a study of shared clonotypes between healthy human individuals. Germline lookup yields CDR1 GTSNPN and CDR2 SVGIG (reference sequence). V was shortened by 4 bases and J by 7 bases, with 14 bases between the two germline ends. The CDR3 is 12 residues long. Using immunoSEQ multiplex PCR, the repertoire was profiled, and TCRdb retains in-frame clones only, with some absent. The sample includes some 1,100,000 clones, 75% to 85% of them seen just once. This chain connects TRBV30 to TRBJ2-7, with D possibly TRBD2 on 5 matching bases. The sequencing sample was made of memory CD4+ T cells from PBMCs. The subset was: CD45RA-negative fraction. The receptor was derived from a man younger than 35 in good health. Some clones in this sample may be carry-over from other donors' samples. The DNA for the CDR3 is TGTGCCTGGAACGACCGTTCGGGGGAGCAGTACTTC. It specifies CAWNDRSGEQYF.